The 15 T cell receptor beta chains reported below all come from one sample, sequenced in a study of T cells in Graves' hyperthyroidism and ophthalmopathy. Amplified TCR beta CDR3 regions came from RNA transcripts. First-round RT-PCR of the TCR CDR3 relied on the HTBI primer set. From the multiplex PCR reads, TCRdb called clonotypes with MiXCR, one entry per CDR3 protein. The repertoire consists of hundreds of thousands of distinct CDR3 sequences, with 15% occurring once and the leading ten covering 30% to 35%. The sequenced sample consisted of blood. These receptors all come from a woman aged 30 to 39 with Graves' hyperthyroidism.

V and J are TRBV28 and TRBJ1-2; D is perhaps TRBD1 (5 bases). The CDR3 is 14 residues long. V gave up 2 bases and J gave up 4 bases, with 11 bases separating them. Germline CDR1 MDHEN, CDR2 SYDVKM. For the CDR3, the DNA is TGTGCCAGCAGTTTACGACAGACTAGCTATGGCTACACCTTC. Encoded protein: CASSLRQTSYGYTF.

The gene calls are TRBV27 and TRBJ2-7, with TRBD2 matching 9 bases. V lost 8 bases and J lost 3; bases outside the gene matches: 5. The CDR3 has 13 residues. The germline V gene has CDR1 MNHEY and CDR2 SMNVEV (reference sequence). CDR3 sequence (DNA): TGTGCCAGCGCTACAGCGGGGGGCTACGAGCAGTACTTC. Translation gives CASATAGGYEQYF.

The chain has TRBV6-1 and TRBJ2-4; tentatively, D is TRBD2 (6 bases). The CDR3 consists of 16 residues. With 5 bases removed from V and 2 bases from J, the gap between germline ends came to 16 bases. CDR1 and CDR2 from the germline V gene are MNHNS and SASEGT. The DNA of the CDR3 is TGTGCCAGCAGTCAAGTCGGGAGTGAAACCAAAAACATTCAGTACTTC. It is translated as CASSQVGSETKNIQYF.

The V call is TRBV12-3 or TRBV12-4, the J call TRBJ1-5; D is unclear. The CDR3 is 14 residues long. The V end was cut by 6 bases, the J end by 0 bases, with 9 bases between. The CDR3 DNA reads TGTGCCAGCAGGGCCCCCTTTAGCAATCAGCCCCAGCATTTT. Translation: CASRAPFSNQPQHF.

This clonotype has just a few counts. CDR3 bases: TGTGCCAGCAGCATAGGGGCAGTTGAAGCTTTCTTT. Translating gives CASSIGAVEAFF. V is TRBV5-6 and J is TRBJ1-1, with a tentative D call TRBD1 (5 bases). Germline CDR1 reads SGHDT; CDR2 reads YYEEEE. The CDR3 is made up of 12 amino acids. V dropped 4 bases and J dropped 7 bases, with 11 bases sitting between them.

This clonotype was detected ten times or more. The gene calls are TRBV7-9 and TRBJ2-2; 8 nucleotides align to TRBD2. V was clipped by 7 bases and J by 4 bases; unmatched bases: 5. CDR3 length: 14 amino acids. The germline V gene encodes CDR1 SEHNR and CDR2 FQNEAQ (reference sequence). The CDR3 spells CASNTGTSTGELFF. DNA of the CDR3: TGTGCCAGCAACACGGGGACTAGCACCGGGGAGCTGTTTTTT.

This clonotype has at least ten counts. V gene TRBV7-2 combines with J gene TRBJ1-4; D is undetermined. Trimming left V 5 bases short and J 4 bases short, with 14 bases between. Germline V CDR1 and CDR2: SGHTA, FQGNSA. The CDR3 is 15 amino acids. The CDR3 nucleotides are TGTGCCAGCAGCCGGTGGGGTAGCGTTAATGAAAAACTGTTTTTT. Amino acid sequence: CASSRWGSVNEKLFF.

This clonotype appeared a few times. The CDR3 here is CASSQIAGGLNEQFF. DNA for the CDR3: TGTGCCAGCAGCCAAATAGCGGGAGGACTTAATGAGCAGTTCTTC. The chain joins TRBV3-1 to TRBJ2-1, with TRBD2 identical over 10 bases. The germline gives CDR1 LGHDT, CDR2 YNNKEL (reference sequence). The CDR3 runs 15 residues. J gave up 7 bases and V 2 bases, and 5 bases lay outside the gene matches.

For this clonotype: Sequence at one end of the junction differs from germline and may be a read error. The chain is built from TRBV10-3 and TRBJ2-2; D possibly corresponds to TRBD2 (5 bases). CDR1 is ENHRY and CDR2 is SYGVKD in the germline V gene. The CDR3 contains 14 residues. CDR3 sequence (DNA): TGTGCCAGGATTCACTCGACGAACACCGGGGAGCTGTCTTTT. Translation: CARIHSTNTGELSF.

This clonotype was found many times. The CDR3 sequence is CASSPAMNTEAFF. CDR3 DNA: TGTGCCAGCTCACCGGCAATGAACACTGAAGCTTTCTTT. The chain employs TRBV18 and TRBJ1-1; D uncertain. Trimming stripped 3 bases from V and 0 bases from J, with 5 bases between. CDR1 and CDR2 from the germline V gene are KGHSH and LQKENI. The CDR3 totals 13 residues.

This clonotype was counted only a few times. V and J are TRBV5-6 and TRBJ2-7; 15 bases match TRBD2. Germline loops: CDR1 SGHDT, CDR2 YYEEEE. The CDR3 contains 16 residues. V was pared by 0 bases and J by 4 bases, with 2 bases of the junction left unmatched. CDR3 DNA sequence: TGTGCCAGCAGCTTGGCCGGGACTAGCGGGAGGTACGAGCAGTACTTC. This encodes CASSLAGTSGRYEQYF.

The chain joins TRBV10-1 to TRBJ2-5; 10 positions agree with TRBD2. V lost 8 bases and J lost 4; bases outside the gene matches: 25. Germline CDR1 WNHNN, CDR2 SYGVQD (reference sequence). This CDR3 comprises 20 residues. DNA for the CDR3: TGCGCCAGCGGAAAGCCTGGGGATAGCGGGAGGTATATTGGGCGAGAGACCCAGTACTTC. It specifies CASGKPGDSGRYIGRETQYF.

This clonotype has at least ten counts. V is TRBV12-3 or TRBV12-4 and J is TRBJ1-5; D remains ambiguous. Trimming removed 5 bases at V and 7 bases at J, with 18 bases between. This CDR3 region has 15 residues. This CDR3 is CASSPQAGGKQPQHF. CDR3 DNA sequence: TGTGCCAGCAGTCCCCAGGCCGGCGGGAAACAGCCCCAGCATTTT.

The V and J genes are TRBV12-3 or TRBV12-4 and TRBJ2-1, with 13 bases fitting TRBD2. V dropped 5 bases and J dropped 7; count of bases not matched to a gene: 11. CDR3 length: 17 amino acids. CDR3 protein: CASSEFRTSGSENEQFF. CDR3 in DNA: TGTGCCAGCAGTGAATTTAGGACTAGCGGGAGTGAGAATGAGCAGTTCTTC.

In this sample, this clonotype turned up a few times. The V and J genes are TRBV7-9 and TRBJ1-6; D unresolved. V lost 4 bases to trimming and J lost 6 bases, with 10 bases between them. The CDR3 loop spans 14 amino acids. CDR1 and CDR2 from the germline V gene are SEHNR and FQNEAQ (reference sequence). DNA of the CDR3: TGTGCCAGCAGCTCAACGACGGTTAATTCACCCCTCCACTTT. As protein: CASSSTTVNSPLHF. Filled out from reference TRBV7-9 and TRBJ1-6, the complete variable domain reads DTGVSQNPRHKITKRGQNVTFRCDPISEHNRLYWYRQTLGQGPEFLTYFQNEAQLEKSRLLSDRFSAERPKGSFSTLEIQRTEQGDSAMYLCASSSTTVNSPLHFGNGTRLTVT.